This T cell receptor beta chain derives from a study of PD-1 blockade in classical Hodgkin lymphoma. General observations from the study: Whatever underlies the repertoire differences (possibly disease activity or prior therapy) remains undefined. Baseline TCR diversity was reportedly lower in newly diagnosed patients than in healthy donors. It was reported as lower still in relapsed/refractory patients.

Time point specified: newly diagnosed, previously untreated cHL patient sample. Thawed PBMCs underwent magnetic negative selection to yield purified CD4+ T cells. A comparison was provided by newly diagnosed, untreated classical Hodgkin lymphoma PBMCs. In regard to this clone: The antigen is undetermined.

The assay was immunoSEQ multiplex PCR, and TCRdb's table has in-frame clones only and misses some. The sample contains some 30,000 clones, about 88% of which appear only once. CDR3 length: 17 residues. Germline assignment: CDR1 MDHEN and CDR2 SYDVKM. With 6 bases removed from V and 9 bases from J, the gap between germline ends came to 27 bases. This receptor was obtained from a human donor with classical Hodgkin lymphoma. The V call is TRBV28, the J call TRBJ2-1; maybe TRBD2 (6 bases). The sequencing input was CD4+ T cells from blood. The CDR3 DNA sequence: TGTGCCAGCAGCCACCCAACGACTAGTTCGGTTGGGGTTGAGCAGTTCTTC. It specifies CASSHPTTSSVGVEQFF.